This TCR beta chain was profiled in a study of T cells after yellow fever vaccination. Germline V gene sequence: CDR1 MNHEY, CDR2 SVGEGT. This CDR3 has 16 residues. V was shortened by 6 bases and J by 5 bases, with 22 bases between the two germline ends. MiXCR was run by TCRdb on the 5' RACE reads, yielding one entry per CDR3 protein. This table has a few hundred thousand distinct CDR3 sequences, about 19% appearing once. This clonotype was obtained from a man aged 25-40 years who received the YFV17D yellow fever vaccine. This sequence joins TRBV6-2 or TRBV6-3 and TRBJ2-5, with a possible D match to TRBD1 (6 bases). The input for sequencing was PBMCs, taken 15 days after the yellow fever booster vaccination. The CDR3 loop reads CASRPPLGQIGETQYF. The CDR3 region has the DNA TGTGCCAGCAGACCCCCACTGGGACAAATAGGGGAGACCCAGTACTTC.